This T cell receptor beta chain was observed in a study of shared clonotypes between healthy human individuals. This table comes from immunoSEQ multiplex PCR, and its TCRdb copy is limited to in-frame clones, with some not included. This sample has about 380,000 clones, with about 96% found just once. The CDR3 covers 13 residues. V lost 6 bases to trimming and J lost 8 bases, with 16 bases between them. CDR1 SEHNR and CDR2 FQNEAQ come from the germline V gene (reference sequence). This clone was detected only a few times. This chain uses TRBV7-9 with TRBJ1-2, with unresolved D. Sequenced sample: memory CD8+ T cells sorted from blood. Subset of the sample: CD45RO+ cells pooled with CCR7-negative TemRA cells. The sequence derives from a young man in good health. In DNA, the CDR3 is TGTGCCAGCAGGCCGTCCCCACCGGAGGGCTACACCTTC. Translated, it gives CASRPSPPEGYTF.